These 9 T cell receptor beta chains were sequenced from one sample in a study of blood T cell repertoires in COVID-19. Libraries were prepared by immunoSEQ multiplex PCR; TCRdb keeps only in-frame clonotypes and omits some of them. The sample lists 85,000 to 120,000 clones; 84% were seen once. The sequenced material came from peripheral blood. Every receptor here comes from a man aged 40-50 years with active or convalescent COVID-19.

The chain carries TRBV25-1 and TRBJ2-5; 9 bases fit TRBD2. This CDR3 is built from 17 residues. Looked up from germline, CDR1 is MGHDK and CDR2 is SYGVNS. J gave up 2 bases and V 2 bases, and 9 bases lay outside the gene matches. The DNA for the CDR3 is TGTGCCAGCAGTGAACTGGGCGGGGGGGCCGAGCAAGAGACCCAGTACTTC. Amino acid sequence: CASSELGGGAEQETQYF.

As to this clone: The junction differs from germline at one of its ends, possibly a read error. The J gene is TRBJ1-5, the V gene TRBV29-1, with TRBD1 identical over 7 bases. Germline lookup yields CDR1 SQVTM and CDR2 ANQGSEA. The CDR3 contains 12 residues. The CDR3: CSVRDSSQPQHF. In DNA, the CDR3 is TGCAGCGTTAGGGACAGCAGTCAGCCCCAGCATTTT.

This chain connects TRBV5-1 to TRBJ1-6, with TRBD1 as a possible D gene (5 bases). Germline CDR1 and CDR2: SGHRS and YFSETQ. The CDR3 runs to 14 residues. The V and J ends lost 4 bases and 8 bases respectively, with 13 bases between them. CDR3 sequence: CASSIGTADSPLHF. As DNA, the CDR3 is TGCGCCAGCAGCATCGGGACTGCTGATTCACCCCTCCACTTT.

The rearrangement links TRBV2 to TRBJ1-3, with D possibly matching TRBD1 (5 bases). The V gene's germline CDR1 is SNHLY and CDR2 FYNNEI. The CDR3 length is 16 residues. Between the trimmed V and J ends, which lost 1 base and 0 bases, there was a span of 10 bases. The CDR3 DNA reads TGTGCCAGCAGTGAAGGGGGGAGGATCTCTGGAAACACCATATATTTT. This sequence encodes CASSEGGRISGNTIYF.

The V gene is TRBV6-5, the J gene TRBJ2-7; 8 bases fit TRBD1. The CDR3 consists of 14 residues. Germline V gives CDR1 MNHEY, CDR2 SVGAGI. V lost 6 bases and J lost 6; bases outside the gene matches: 10. CDR3 loop: CASSDRDRTFEQYF. The CDR3 region has the DNA TGTGCCAGCAGCGACAGGGACAGGACGTTCGAGCAGTACTTC.

The chain couples TRBV27 to TRBJ1-5; TRBD1 aligns across 10 bases. The CDR3 length is 18 residues. The J segment lost 7 bases and the V segment lost 3 bases, leaving 15 bases of the junction unmatched. The germline gives CDR1 MNHEY, CDR2 SMNVEV (reference sequence). This CDR3 reads CASSFRGTRDRGYQPQHF. Written as DNA, the CDR3 is TGTGCCAGCAGTTTTCGGGGCACCCGGGACAGGGGCTACCAGCCCCAGCATTTT.

The CDR3 here is CASSPSRGRSGANVLTF. In DNA, the CDR3 is TGTGCCAGCAGCCCCTCGCGGGGACGCTCTGGGGCCAACGTCCTGACTTTC. The rearrangement joins TRBV13 to TRBJ2-6; tentative D call: TRBD2 (6 bases). In germline, CDR1 is PRHDT, CDR2 FYEKMQ (reference sequence). The CDR3 loop spans 17 amino acids. The ends were cut back, 5 bases at V and 0 bases at J, with 14 bases in the middle.

As regards this clone: A read error may account for a junction end that differs from germline. The chain employs TRBV12-3 or TRBV12-4 and TRBJ1-4; 8 nucleotides line up with TRBD1. This CDR3 has 12 residues. CDR3 bases: TGTGCCAGCAGTGCTCTCATGGACAGGGTCTATTTT. Its translation is CASSALMDRVYF.

This clone was counted between two and nine times. The chain combines TRBV6-6 with TRBJ1-5, with D tentatively TRBD1 (6 bases). V was pared by 6 bases and J by 9 bases, with 18 bases between. CDR1 and CDR2 from the germline V gene are MNHNY and SVGAGI (reference sequence). The length of the CDR3 is 14 residues. CDR3 region: CASSLLQGNGPQHF. CDR3 sequence (DNA): TGTGCCAGCAGCCTGCTGCAGGGGAATGGGCCCCAGCATTTT.